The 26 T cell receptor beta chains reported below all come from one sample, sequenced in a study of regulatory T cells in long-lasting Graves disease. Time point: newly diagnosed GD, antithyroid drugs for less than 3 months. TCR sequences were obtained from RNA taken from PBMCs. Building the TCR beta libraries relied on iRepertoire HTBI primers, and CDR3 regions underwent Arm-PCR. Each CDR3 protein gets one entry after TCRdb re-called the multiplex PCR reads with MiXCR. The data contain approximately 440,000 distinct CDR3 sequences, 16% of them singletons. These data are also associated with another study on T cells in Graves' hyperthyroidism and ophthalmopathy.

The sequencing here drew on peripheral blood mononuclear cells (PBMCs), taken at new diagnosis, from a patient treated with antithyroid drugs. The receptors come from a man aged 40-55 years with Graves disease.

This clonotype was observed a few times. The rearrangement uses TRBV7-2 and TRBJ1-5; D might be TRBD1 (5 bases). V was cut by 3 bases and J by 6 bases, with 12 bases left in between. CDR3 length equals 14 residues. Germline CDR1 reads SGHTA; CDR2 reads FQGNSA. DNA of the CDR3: TGTGCCAGCAGCTTTGGGGGTTTTGGTCAGCCCCAGCATTTT. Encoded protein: CASSFGGFGQPQHF.

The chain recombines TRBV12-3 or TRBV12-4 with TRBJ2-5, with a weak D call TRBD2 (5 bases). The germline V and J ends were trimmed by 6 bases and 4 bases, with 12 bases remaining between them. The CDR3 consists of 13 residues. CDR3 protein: CASSQLGAETQYF. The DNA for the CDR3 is TGTGCCAGCAGCCAACTGGGAGCAGAGACCCAGTACTTC.

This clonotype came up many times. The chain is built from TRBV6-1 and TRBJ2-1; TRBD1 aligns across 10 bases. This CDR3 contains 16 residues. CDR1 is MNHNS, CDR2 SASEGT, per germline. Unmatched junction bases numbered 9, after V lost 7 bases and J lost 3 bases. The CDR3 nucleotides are TGTGCCAGCAAACGGGACAGGGGATCGGGCTACAATGAGCAGTTCTTC. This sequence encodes CASKRDRGSGYNEQFF.

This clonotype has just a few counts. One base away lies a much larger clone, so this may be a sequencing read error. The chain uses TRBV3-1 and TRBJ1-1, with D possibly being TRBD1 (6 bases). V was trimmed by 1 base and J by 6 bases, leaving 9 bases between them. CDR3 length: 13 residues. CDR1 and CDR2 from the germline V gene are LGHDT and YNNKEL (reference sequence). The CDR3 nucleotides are TGTGCCAGCAGCCAAGTAGCAGGGGCTGAAGCTTTCTTT. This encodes CASSQVAGAEAFF.

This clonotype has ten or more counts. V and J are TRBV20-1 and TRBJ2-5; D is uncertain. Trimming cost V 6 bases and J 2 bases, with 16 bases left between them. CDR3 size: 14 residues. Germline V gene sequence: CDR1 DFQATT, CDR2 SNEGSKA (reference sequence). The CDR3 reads CSAARTAKQETQYF. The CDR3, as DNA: TGCAGTGCGGCCCGGACGGCCAAGCAAGAGACCCAGTACTTC.

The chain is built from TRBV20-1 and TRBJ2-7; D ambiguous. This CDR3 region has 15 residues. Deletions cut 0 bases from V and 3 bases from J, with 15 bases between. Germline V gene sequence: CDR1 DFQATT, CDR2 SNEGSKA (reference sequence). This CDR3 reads CSARDNARLLYEQYF. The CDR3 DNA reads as TGCAGTGCTAGAGATAATGCCCGCCTCCTCTACGAGCAGTACTTC.

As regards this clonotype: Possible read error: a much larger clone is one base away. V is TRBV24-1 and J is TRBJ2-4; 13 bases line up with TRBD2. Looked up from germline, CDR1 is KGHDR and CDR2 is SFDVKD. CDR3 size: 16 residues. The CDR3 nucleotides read TGTGCCACCAGTGACCAACTAGCGGGAGGGATGGATGAGCAGCTCTTC. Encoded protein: CATSDQLAGGMDEQLF.

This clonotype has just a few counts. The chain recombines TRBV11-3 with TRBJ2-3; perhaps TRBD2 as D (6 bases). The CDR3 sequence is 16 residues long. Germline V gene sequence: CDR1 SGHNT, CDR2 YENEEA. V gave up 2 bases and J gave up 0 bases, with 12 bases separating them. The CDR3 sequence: CASSLLPGASTDTQYF. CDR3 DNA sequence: TGTGCCAGCAGCTTACTCCCGGGAGCTAGCACAGATACGCAGTATTTT.

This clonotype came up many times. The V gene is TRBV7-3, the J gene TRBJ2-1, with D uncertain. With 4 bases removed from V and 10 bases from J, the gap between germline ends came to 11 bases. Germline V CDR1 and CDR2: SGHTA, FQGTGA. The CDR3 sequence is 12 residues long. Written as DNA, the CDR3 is TGTGCCAGCAGCTCTCTGACCGGCGAGCAGTTCTTC. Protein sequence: CASSSLTGEQFF. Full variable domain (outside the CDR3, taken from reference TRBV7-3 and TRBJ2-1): GAGVSQTPSNKVTEKGKYVELRCDPISGHTALYWYRQSLGQGPEFLIYFQGTGAADDSGLPNDRFFAVRPEGSVSTLKIQRTERGDSAVYLCASSSLTGEQFFGPGTRLTVL.

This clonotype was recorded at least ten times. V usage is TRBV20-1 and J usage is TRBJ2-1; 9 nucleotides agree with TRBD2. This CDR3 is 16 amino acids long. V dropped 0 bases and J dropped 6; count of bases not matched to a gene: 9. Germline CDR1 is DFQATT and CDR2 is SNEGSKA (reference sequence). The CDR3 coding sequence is TGCAGTGCTAGAGATCGGGCGGGAGGGGGTCTCAATGAGCAGTTCTTC. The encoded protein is CSARDRAGGGLNEQFF.

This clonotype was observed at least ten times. The CDR3 sequence is CATRESRDSGYNEQFF. The CDR3 bases are TGTGCCACCAGAGAATCCAGGGATAGCGGATACAATGAGCAGTTCTTC. The rearrangement links TRBV24-1 to TRBJ2-1; TRBD2 is a possible D gene (6 bases). CDR1 and CDR2 from the germline V gene are KGHDR and SFDVKD. Trimming left V 7 bases short and J 4 bases short, with 19 bases between. The CDR3 spans 16 residues.

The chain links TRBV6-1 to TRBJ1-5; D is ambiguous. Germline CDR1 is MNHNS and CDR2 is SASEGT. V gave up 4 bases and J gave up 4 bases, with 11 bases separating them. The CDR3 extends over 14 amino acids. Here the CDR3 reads CASSVIGPNQPQHF. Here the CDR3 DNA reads TGTGCCAGCAGTGTAATAGGACCAAATCAGCCCCAGCATTTT.

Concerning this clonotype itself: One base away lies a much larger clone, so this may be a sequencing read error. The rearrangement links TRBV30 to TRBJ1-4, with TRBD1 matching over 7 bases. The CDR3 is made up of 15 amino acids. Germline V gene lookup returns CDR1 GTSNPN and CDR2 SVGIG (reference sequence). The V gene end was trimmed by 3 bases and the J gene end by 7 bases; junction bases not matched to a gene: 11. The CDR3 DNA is TGTGCCTGGAGCCACCGGGACAGACGGTGTGAAAAACTGTTTTTT. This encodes CAWSHRDRRCEKLFF.

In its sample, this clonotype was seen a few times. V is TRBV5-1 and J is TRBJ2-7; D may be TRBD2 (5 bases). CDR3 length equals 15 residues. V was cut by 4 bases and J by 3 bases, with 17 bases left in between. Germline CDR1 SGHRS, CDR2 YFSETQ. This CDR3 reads CASSEVGEVGYEQYF. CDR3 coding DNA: TGCGCCAGCAGCGAGGTGGGAGAGGTTGGCTACGAGCAGTACTTC.

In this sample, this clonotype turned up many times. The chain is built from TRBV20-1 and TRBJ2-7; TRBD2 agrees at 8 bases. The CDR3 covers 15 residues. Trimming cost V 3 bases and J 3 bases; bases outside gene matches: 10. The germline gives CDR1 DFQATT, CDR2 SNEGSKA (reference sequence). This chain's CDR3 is CSARSEGTSLYEQYF. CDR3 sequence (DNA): TGCAGTGCTAGGTCAGAGGGGACTAGTCTCTACGAGCAGTACTTC.

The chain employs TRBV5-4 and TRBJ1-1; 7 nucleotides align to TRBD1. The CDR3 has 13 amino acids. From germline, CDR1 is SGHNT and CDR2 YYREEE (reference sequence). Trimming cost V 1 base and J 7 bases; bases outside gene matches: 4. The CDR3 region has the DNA TGTGCCAGCAGCTTGAAGGGGACAGATGAAGCTTTCTTT. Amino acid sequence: CASSLKGTDEAFF.

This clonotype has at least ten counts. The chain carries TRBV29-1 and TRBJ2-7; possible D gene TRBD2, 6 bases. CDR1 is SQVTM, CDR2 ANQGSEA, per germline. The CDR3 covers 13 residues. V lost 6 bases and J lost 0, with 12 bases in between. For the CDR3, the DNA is TGCAGCGTGGAGGGAGCAGCCTCCTACGAGCAGTACTTC. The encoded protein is CSVEGAASYEQYF.

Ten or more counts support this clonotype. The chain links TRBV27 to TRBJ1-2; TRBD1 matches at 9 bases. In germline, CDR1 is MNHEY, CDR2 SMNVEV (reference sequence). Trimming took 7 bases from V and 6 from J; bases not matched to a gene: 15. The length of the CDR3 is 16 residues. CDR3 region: CASTPLPGQGRDGYTF. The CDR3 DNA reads TGTGCCAGCACGCCTCTACCGGGACAGGGAAGGGATGGCTACACCTTC.

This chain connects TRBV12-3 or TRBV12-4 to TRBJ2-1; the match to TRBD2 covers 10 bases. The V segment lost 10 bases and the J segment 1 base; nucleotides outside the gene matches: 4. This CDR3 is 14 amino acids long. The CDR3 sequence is CATLSGRSYNEQFF. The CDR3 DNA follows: TGTGCCACCCTTAGCGGGAGGTCCTACAATGAGCAGTTCTTC.

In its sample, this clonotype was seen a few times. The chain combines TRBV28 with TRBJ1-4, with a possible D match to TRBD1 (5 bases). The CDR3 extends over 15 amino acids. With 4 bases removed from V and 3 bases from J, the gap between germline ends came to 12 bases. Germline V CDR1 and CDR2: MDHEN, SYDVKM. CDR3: CASSSQGPANEKLFF. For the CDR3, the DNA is TGTGCCAGCAGTTCCCAGGGCCCGGCTAATGAAAAACTGTTTTTT.

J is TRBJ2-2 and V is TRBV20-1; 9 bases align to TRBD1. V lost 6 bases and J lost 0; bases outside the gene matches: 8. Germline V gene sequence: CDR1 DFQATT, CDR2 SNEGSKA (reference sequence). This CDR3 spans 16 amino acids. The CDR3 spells CSATGQGSPNTGELFF. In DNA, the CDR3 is TGCAGTGCAACCGGACAGGGGTCCCCGAACACCGGGGAGCTGTTTTTT.

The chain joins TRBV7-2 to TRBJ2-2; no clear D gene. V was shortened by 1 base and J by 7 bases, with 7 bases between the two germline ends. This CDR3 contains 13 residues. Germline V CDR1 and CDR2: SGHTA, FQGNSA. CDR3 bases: TGTGCCAGCAGCTTAGTGATGAGCGGGGAGCTGTTTTTT. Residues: CASSLVMSGELFF.

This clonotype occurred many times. The DNA for the CDR3 is TGTGCCAGCCGACGGGACCTAGAGATGGAGACCCAGTACTTC. This gives the protein CASRRDLEMETQYF. The gene calls are TRBV2 and TRBJ2-5; tentatively, D is TRBD1 or TRBD2 (5 bases each). V was shortened by 8 bases and J by 5 bases, with 18 bases between the two germline ends. Germline CDR1 is SNHLY and CDR2 is FYNNEI. This CDR3 spans 14 amino acids.

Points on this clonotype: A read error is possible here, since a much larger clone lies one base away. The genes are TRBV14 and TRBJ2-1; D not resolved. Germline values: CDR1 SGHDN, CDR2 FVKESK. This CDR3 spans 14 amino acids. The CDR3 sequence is CASSQELVYSEQFF. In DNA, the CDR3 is TGTGCCAGCAGCCAAGAATTAGTCTACAGTGAGCAGTTCTTC. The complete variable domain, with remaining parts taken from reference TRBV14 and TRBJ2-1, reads EAGVTQFPSHSVIEKGQTVTLRCDPISGHDNLYWYRRVMGKEIKFLLHFVKESKQDESGMPNNRFLAERTGGTYSTLKVQPAELEDSGVYFCASSQELVYSEQFFGPGTRLTVL.

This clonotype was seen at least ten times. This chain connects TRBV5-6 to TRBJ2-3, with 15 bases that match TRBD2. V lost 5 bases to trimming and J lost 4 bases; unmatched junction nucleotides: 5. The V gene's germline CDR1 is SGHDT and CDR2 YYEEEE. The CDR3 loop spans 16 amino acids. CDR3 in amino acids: CASRQRTSGRADTQYF. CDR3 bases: TGTGCCAGCAGACAACGGACTAGCGGGAGGGCAGATACGCAGTATTTT.

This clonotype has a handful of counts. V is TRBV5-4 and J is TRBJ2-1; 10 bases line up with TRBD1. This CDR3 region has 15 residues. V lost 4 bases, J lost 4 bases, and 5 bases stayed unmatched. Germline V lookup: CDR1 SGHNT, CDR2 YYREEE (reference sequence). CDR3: CASSGGQGGYNEQFF. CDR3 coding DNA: TGTGCCAGCAGCGGAGGACAGGGGGGATACAATGAGCAGTTCTTC. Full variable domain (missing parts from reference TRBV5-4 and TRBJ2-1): ETGVTQSPTHLIKTRGQQVTLRCSSQSGHNTVSWYQQALGQGPQFIFQYYREEENGRGNFPPRFSGLQFPNYSSELNVNALELDDSALYLCASSGGQGGYNEQFFGPGTRLTVL.